Each of the 9 T cell receptor beta chains below was sequenced from the same sample in a study of blood T cell repertoires in COVID-19. Repertoires were generated with immunoSEQ multiplex PCR, while TCRdb's copy carries only in-frame clones and drops some. The profile covers around 99,000 clones, with approximately 79% appearing a single time and 15% to 20% taken by the ten largest. The sample taken for sequencing was peripheral blood. The source of these receptors is a woman aged 80 or over with active or convalescent COVID-19.

DNA of the CDR3: TGTGCCAGCTCACCAAAGGGACTAGCGGGAGTTGGAAACGAGCAGTACTTC. It specifies CASSPKGLAGVGNEQYF. The rearrangement uses TRBV18 and TRBJ2-7; 14 positions match TRBD2. Germline V gives CDR1 KGHSH, CDR2 LQKENI. The V gene end was trimmed by 2 bases and the J gene end by 5 bases; junction bases not matched to a gene: 8. The CDR3 loop spans 17 amino acids.

This clone was observed a handful of times. One end of the junction fails to match germline, which may point to a read error. The chain joins TRBV10-3 to TRBJ1-1; D uncertain. The CDR3 covers 16 residues. Germline V gives CDR1 ENHRY, CDR2 SYGVKD. The CDR3 spells CAISPIERALKTEAFF. The CDR3 DNA reads as TGTGCCATCAGTCCTATCGAGAGGGCTTTGAAAACTGAAGCTTTCTTT.

The rearrangement links TRBV5-1 to TRBJ2-5, with 10 positions matching TRBD2. Germline V lookup: CDR1 SGHRS, CDR2 YFSETQ. Trimming took 4 bases from V and 3 from J; bases not matched to a gene: 6. This CDR3 is built from 15 residues. CDR3 in DNA: TGCGCCAGCAGCGGATACCTAGCGGGAGAAGAGACCCAGTACTTC. Its translation is CASSGYLAGEETQYF. Drawing the rest from reference TRBV5-1 and TRBJ2-5, the complete variable domain is KAGVTQTPRYLIKTRGQQVTLSCSPISGHRSVSWYQQTPGQGLQFLFEYFSETQRNKGNFPGRFSGRQFSNSRSEMNVSTLELGDSALYLCASSGYLAGEETQYFGPGTRLLVL.

Here the CDR3 reads CASSTGGAETQYF. CDR3 nucleotide sequence: TGTGCCAGCTCAACGGGGGGGGCAGAGACCCAGTACTTC. The V and J genes are TRBV18 and TRBJ2-5; the match to TRBD2 covers 8 bases. In germline, CDR1 is KGHSH, CDR2 LQKENI. V gave up 5 bases and J gave up 4 bases; unmatched junction bases: 3. CDR3 length: 13 amino acids.

The V and J genes are TRBV7-6 and TRBJ2-2, with 9 nucleotides matching TRBD1. This CDR3 spans 18 amino acids. CDR1 is SGHVS, CDR2 FNYEAQ, per germline. V dropped 1 base and J dropped 4; count of bases not matched to a gene: 10. CDR3 sequence (DNA): TGTGCCAGCAGCTTAGAATCACAGGGGGCGCGGGGCACCGGGGAGCTGTTTTTT. Translating it yields CASSLESQGARGTGELFF. The full variable domain, its missing parts supplied by reference TRBV7-6 and TRBJ2-2, is GAGVSQSPRYKVTKRGQDVALRCDPISGHVSLYWYRQALGQGPEFLTYFNYEAQQDKSGLPNDRFSAERPEGSISTLTIQRTEQRDSAMYRCASSLESQGARGTGELFFGEGSRLTVL.

V and J are TRBV20-1 and TRBJ2-5; possible D gene TRBD2, 6 bases. CDR3 length: 14 amino acids. CDR1 and CDR2 (germline): DFQATT, SNEGSKA (reference sequence). The V and J ends lost 3 bases and 2 bases respectively, with 13 bases between them. DNA for the CDR3: TGCAGTGCTAGTAGAGTGGAGGGGCAAGAGACCCAGTACTTC. Its translation: CSASRVEGQETQYF.

The chain employs TRBV5-4 and TRBJ2-7; TRBD1 aligns across 10 bases. J lost 2 bases, V lost 0 bases, and 2 bases had no gene match. CDR1 and CDR2 (germline): SGHNT, YYREEE (reference sequence). CDR3 length: 15 residues. The CDR3 DNA is TGTGCCAGCAGCTTGGCGACAGGGGGCCCCTACGAGCAGTACTTC. It specifies CASSLATGGPYEQYF.

V usage is TRBV4-2 and J usage is TRBJ2-2; 12 bases line up with TRBD1. The trim removed 2 bases at V and 1 base at J, leaving 8 bases unmatched. CDR1 and CDR2 from the germline V gene are LGHNA and YNFKEQ. This CDR3 region has 19 residues. CDR3 loop: CASSQTGTGGDRNTGELFF. CDR3 sequence (DNA): TGTGCCAGCAGCCAAACCGGGACAGGGGGCGATAGGAACACCGGGGAGCTGTTTTTT.

CDR3 protein: CASSLTGAGNEQFF. In DNA form, the CDR3 reads TGTGCCAGCAGCTTGACAGGGGCTGGGAATGAGCAGTTCTTC. The chain combines TRBV5-8 with TRBJ2-1, with 7 bases that match TRBD1. CDR1 is SGHTS and CDR2 is YDEGEE in the germline V gene. V lost 1 base to trimming and J lost 7 bases; unmatched junction nucleotides: 5. There are 14 residues in the CDR3.